These T cell receptor beta chains were read from a single sample in a study of blood T cell repertoires in COVID-19. Assay used: immunoSEQ multiplex PCR; TCRdb lists only in-frame clones, some missing. The data contain more than 250,000 clones, roughly nine tenths of them singletons. Input material: PBMCs or T cells enriched from blood (not recorded which). The receptors come from a woman in her twenties or thirties who had recovered from COVID-19. The CDR3 runs from the conserved cysteine through the conserved F or W. D genes are given only for firm matches. Size values are once, few and many counts, or a class for expanded clones, and some rows have none.

clone_size: NA
d_call: NA
v_call: TRBV4-1
j_call: TRBJ2-1
cdr3_aa: CASSQGWAQGYNEQFF
cdr3_nt: TGCGCCAGCAGCCAAGGTTGGGCGCAGGGTTACAATGAGCAGTTCTTC

clone_size: few
d_call: TRBD1
v_call: TRBV5-1
j_call: TRBJ1-4
cdr3_aa: CASSFGQGGNEKLFF
cdr3_nt: TGCGCCAGCAGCTTCGGACAGGGGGGTAATGAAAAACTGTTTTTT

clone_size: once
d_call: NA
v_call: TRBV4-2
j_call: TRBJ2-1
cdr3_aa: CASSQGRGEQFF
cdr3_nt: TGTGCCAGCAGCCAAGGTCGCGGTGAGCAGTTCTTC

clone_size: NA
d_call: TRBD2
v_call: TRBV5-1
j_call: TRBJ2-7
cdr3_aa: CASSLSGSIEQYF
cdr3_nt: TGCGCCAGCAGCCTTAGCGGGAGTATCGAGCAGTACTTC

clone_size: NA
d_call: NA
v_call: TRBV11-3
j_call: TRBJ2-1
cdr3_aa: CASSLVGGTQFF
cdr3_nt: TGTGCCAGCAGCTTAGTGGGAGGCACGCAGTTCTTC

clone_size: NA
d_call: NA
v_call: TRBV20-1
j_call: TRBJ1-2
cdr3_aa: CSASRSQIYGYTF
cdr3_nt: TGCAGTGCTAGTCGGAGTCAGATCTATGGCTACACCTTC

clone_size: NA
d_call: NA
v_call: TRBV7-2
j_call: TRBJ2-7
cdr3_aa: CASSGGDSYEQYF
cdr3_nt: TGTGCCAGCAGCGGAGGGGACTCCTACGAGCAGTACTTC

clone_size: NA
d_call: TRBD1
v_call: TRBV5-4
j_call: TRBJ2-5
cdr3_aa: CASSPRDSLETQYF
cdr3_nt: TGTGCCAGCAGCCCACGGGACAGCCTAGAGACCCAGTACTTC

clone_size: NA
d_call: TRBD2
v_call: TRBV9
j_call: TRBJ2-1
cdr3_aa: CASSVNWEGWNEQFF
cdr3_nt: TGTGCCAGCAGCGTAAATTGGGAGGGCTGGAATGAGCAGTTCTTC

clone_size: NA
d_call: NA
v_call: TRBV28
j_call: TRBJ1-3
cdr3_aa: CASSRAGNTIYF
cdr3_nt: TGTGCCAGCAGCAGGGCTGGAAACACCATATATTTT

clone_size: NA
d_call: TRBD2
v_call: TRBV7-9
j_call: TRBJ2-1
cdr3_aa: CASSLVLAGEWNEQFF
cdr3_nt: TGTGCCAGCAGCTTAGTACTAGCGGGAGAGTGGAATGAGCAGTTCTTC

clone_size: NA
d_call: TRBD1
v_call: TRBV6-5
j_call: TRBJ1-1
cdr3_aa: CASSPGDSVNTEAFF
cdr3_nt: TGTGCCAGCAGCCCCGGGGACAGCGTGAACACTGAAGCTTTCTTT

clone_size: NA
d_call: TRBD1
v_call: TRBV28
j_call: TRBJ1-4
cdr3_aa: CASSPRTGIEKLFF
cdr3_nt: TGTGCCAGCAGTCCCCGGACAGGGATCGAAAAACTGTTTTTT

clone_size: NA
d_call: NA
v_call: TRBV7-8
j_call: TRBJ1-6
cdr3_aa: CASSAGAYNSPLHF
cdr3_nt: TGTGCCAGCAGCGCGGGGGCTTATAATTCACCCCTCCACTTT

clone_size: NA
d_call: TRBD1
v_call: TRBV19
j_call: TRBJ1-1
cdr3_aa: CASTLDRAKAFF
cdr3_nt: TGTGCCAGTACCCTGGACAGGGCGAAAGCTTTCTTT

clone_size: NA
d_call: TRBD1
v_call: TRBV3-1/TRBV3-2
j_call: TRBJ1-2
cdr3_aa: CASSQPGQGSGYTF
cdr3_nt: TGTGCCAGCAGCCAACCGGGACAGGGGAGTGGCTACACCTTC

clone_size: NA
d_call: NA
v_call: TRBV2
j_call: TRBJ1-3
cdr3_aa: CASVRGLSSGNTIYF
cdr3_nt: TGTGCCAGCGTCCGAGGACTGAGCTCTGGAAACACCATATATTTT

clone_size: NA
d_call: TRBD1
v_call: TRBV28
j_call: TRBJ2-7
cdr3_aa: CASRTGTGLYEQYF
cdr3_nt: TGTGCCAGCCGGACCGGGACAGGGCTCTACGAGCAGTACTTC

clone_size: few
d_call: NA
v_call: TRBV9
j_call: TRBJ2-3
cdr3_aa: CASSVGTVLETDTQYF
cdr3_nt: TGTGCCAGCAGCGTAGGGACAGTGTTAGAGACAGATACGCAGTATTTT

clone_size: NA
d_call: NA
v_call: TRBV28
j_call: TRBJ2-4
cdr3_aa: CASSLRRGAKNIQYF
cdr3_nt: TGTGCCAGCAGTTTAAGGCGGGGAGCCAAAAACATTCAGTACTTC

clone_size: NA
d_call: TRBD2
v_call: TRBV2
j_call: TRBJ2-5
cdr3_aa: CASSEGTSAYQETQYF
cdr3_nt: TGTGCCAGCAGTGAAGGGACTAGCGCGTACCAAGAGACCCAGTACTTC

clone_size: NA
d_call: TRBD1
v_call: TRBV6-5
j_call: TRBJ1-1
cdr3_aa: CASSYSGQRTEAFF
cdr3_nt: TGTGCCAGCAGTTACTCGGGACAGCGGACTGAAGCTTTCTTT

clone_size: NA
d_call: TRBD2
v_call: TRBV24-1
j_call: TRBJ2-7
cdr3_aa: CATSKRGGSYEQYF
cdr3_nt: TGTGCCACCAGTAAGCGGGGGGGATCTTACGAGCAGTACTTC

clone_size: once
d_call: TRBD2
v_call: TRBV4-1
j_call: TRBJ2-3
cdr3_aa: CASSPGGGTDTQYF
cdr3_nt: TGCGCCAGCAGCCCGGGAGGGGGCACAGATACGCAGTATTTT

clone_size: NA
d_call: NA
v_call: TRBV6-1
j_call: TRBJ1-2
cdr3_aa: CASSETPPYGYTF
cdr3_nt: TGTGCCAGCAGTGAAACACCGCCCTATGGCTACACCTTC

clone_size: NA
d_call: NA
v_call: TRBV28
j_call: TRBJ1-1
cdr3_aa: CASSLGGEAFF
cdr3_nt: TGTGCCAGCAGTTTGGGGGGGGAAGCTTTCTTT

clone_size: once
d_call: NA
v_call: TRBV3-1/TRBV3-2
j_call: TRBJ2-1
cdr3_aa: CASSYPPGYNEQFF
cdr3_nt: TGTGCCAGCAGCTACCCTCCCGGTTACAATGAGCAGTTCTTC

clone_size: NA
d_call: TRBD1
v_call: TRBV28
j_call: TRBJ2-5
cdr3_aa: CASSSPDREETQYF
cdr3_nt: TGTGCCAGCAGTTCCCCGGACAGGGAAGAGACCCAGTACTTC

clone_size: NA
d_call: TRBD2
v_call: TRBV4-2
j_call: TRBJ2-7
cdr3_aa: CASSQEGTSGYEQYF
cdr3_nt: TGTGCCAGCAGCCAAGAAGGGACTAGCGGCTACGAGCAGTACTTC

clone_size: NA
d_call: NA
v_call: TRBV2
j_call: TRBJ1-2
cdr3_aa: CASSVGAGLSGYTF
cdr3_nt: TGTGCCAGCAGTGTAGGGGCAGGGTTAAGTGGCTACACCTTC

clone_size: NA
d_call: NA
v_call: TRBV6-5
j_call: TRBJ1-1
cdr3_aa: CASSTGYVEAFF
cdr3_nt: TGTGCCAGCAGTACAGGCTACGTTGAAGCTTTCTTT

clone_size: NA
d_call: TRBD1
v_call: TRBV19
j_call: TRBJ2-7
cdr3_aa: CASSTRWTGARSLEQYF
cdr3_nt: TGTGCCAGTAGTACCCGCTGGACAGGGGCCCGGTCTTTGGAGCAGTACTTC

clone_size: NA
d_call: TRBD1
v_call: TRBV3-1/TRBV3-2
j_call: TRBJ1-6
cdr3_aa: CASSQTDRGRSPLHF
cdr3_nt: TGTGCCAGCAGCCAAACAGACAGGGGCCGTTCACCCCTCCACTTT

clone_size: NA
d_call: TRBD2
v_call: TRBV5-1
j_call: TRBJ2-7
cdr3_aa: CATRLAGGYDEQYF
cdr3_nt: TGCGCCACACGACTAGCGGGGGGATACGACGAGCAGTACTTC

clone_size: NA
d_call: NA
v_call: TRBV20-1
j_call: TRBJ1-1
cdr3_aa: CSASYRSGWANTEAFF
cdr3_nt: TGCAGTGCTAGTTATCGGTCAGGGTGGGCGAACACTGAAGCTTTCTTT

clone_size: NA
d_call: NA
v_call: TRBV11-2
j_call: TRBJ1-1
cdr3_aa: CASSTKGVMNTEAFF
cdr3_nt: TGTGCCAGCAGCACAAAGGGGGTTATGAACACTGAAGCTTTCTTT

clone_size: once
d_call: NA
v_call: TRBV19
j_call: TRBJ1-2
cdr3_aa: CASSPGQGFGYTF
cdr3_nt: TGTGCCAGTAGTCCGGGTCAGGGCTTTGGCTACACCTTC